The 14 T cell receptor beta chains below all came from one sample that was sequenced in a study of blood T cell repertoires in COVID-19. Using immunoSEQ multiplex PCR, the repertoire was profiled, and TCRdb retains in-frame clones only, with some absent. The top ten hold over 15% of the sample, which has about 140,000 clones, over 65% seen once. Material for sequencing was peripheral blood. The receptors derive from a man aged 50 or older with acute or convalescent COVID-19.

The chain uses TRBV6-5 and TRBJ2-7; no clear D. CDR1 and CDR2 (germline): MNHEY, SVGAGI. The CDR3 contains 13 residues. The V and J ends lost 0 bases and 6 bases respectively, with 9 bases between them. The DNA for the CDR3 is TGTGCCAGCAGTTACTCGCCGGGTTTCGAGCAGTACTTC. Its translation: CASSYSPGFEQYF.

The CDR3 region is CASTPRTLNTGELFF. CDR3 coding DNA: TGTGCCAGCACCCCACGGACACTGAACACCGGGGAGCTGTTTTTT. V and J are TRBV14 and TRBJ2-2; a weak D match, TRBD1 (5 bases). Looked up from germline, CDR1 is SGHDN and CDR2 is FVKESK. CDR3 length: 15 residues. V lost 7 bases to trimming and J lost 1 base, with 13 bases between them. Using reference TRBV14 and TRBJ2-2 for the parts outside the CDR3, the full variable domain is EAGVTQFPSHSVIEKGQTVTLRCDPISGHDNLYWYRRVMGKEIKFLLHFVKESKQDESGMPNNRFLAERTGGTYSTLKVQPAELEDSGVYFCASTPRTLNTGELFFGEGSRLTVL.

V and J are TRBV3-1 (or the pseudogene TRBV3-2) and TRBJ2-5; the match to TRBD2 covers 8 bases. Germline V CDR1 and CDR2: LGHDT, YNNKEL (reference sequence). The CDR3 consists of 17 residues. The ends lost 0 bases at V and 5 bases at J; junction bases unmatched: 11. For the CDR3, the DNA is TGTGCCAGCAGCCAAGAGGGGCGGGGGGCCCTCTCGGAGACCCAGTACTTC. It is translated as CASSQEGRGALSETQYF.

The chain is built from TRBV6-5 and TRBJ2-3; D is ambiguous. This CDR3 is built from 14 residues. Trimming cost V 3 bases and J 4 bases, with 11 bases left between them. Germline CDR1 MNHEY, CDR2 SVGAGI. The chain's CDR3 is CASSYSVVPDTQYF. In DNA, the CDR3 is TGTGCCAGCAGTTATTCGGTAGTCCCAGATACGCAGTATTTT.

The V call is TRBV15, the J call TRBJ2-3, with a weak D call TRBD2 (6 bases). V was pared by 0 bases and J by 2 bases, with 12 bases between. The CDR3 spans 16 residues. From germline, CDR1 is LNHNV and CDR2 YYDKDF (reference sequence). CDR3: CATSRDPWTTTDTQYF. The CDR3 DNA sequence: TGTGCCACCAGCAGAGATCCATGGACTACCACAGATACGCAGTATTTT.

The chain couples TRBV4-1 to TRBJ2-2, with 15 bases that match TRBD2. This CDR3 is 21 amino acids long. Unmatched junction bases numbered 14, after V lost 2 bases and J lost 4 bases. Germline V gene sequence: CDR1 MGHRA, CDR2 YSYEKL. The CDR3 sequence: CASSQTTWTSGGAVGTGELFF. The CDR3 DNA follows: TGCGCCAGCAGCCAAACCACTTGGACTAGCGGGGGGGCCGTTGGCACCGGGGAGCTGTTTTTT.

The V and J genes are TRBV6-5 and TRBJ1-6; no clear D gene. Trimming stripped 2 bases from V and 7 bases from J, with 12 bases between. Germline-derived CDR1 and CDR2 are MNHEY and SVGAGI. The CDR3 length is 15 residues. CDR3: CASSYELGGNSPLHF. The CDR3, as DNA: TGTGCCAGCAGTTACGAGCTGGGAGGAAATTCACCCCTCCACTTT.

Only a few counts were recorded for this clone. The chain links TRBV20-1 to TRBJ1-1, with TRBD1 matching 7 bases. Germline assignment: CDR1 DFQATT and CDR2 SNEGSKA (reference sequence). Germline trimming cut 3 bases from V and 3 bases from J; bases unmatched to any gene: 13. This CDR3 spans 16 amino acids. The CDR3 DNA reads as TGCAGTGCTAGTCCCCTATCTCAGGGGGTGGACACTGAAGCTTTCTTT. Residues: CSASPLSQGVDTEAFF.

The chain is built from TRBV2 and TRBJ2-2; tentatively, D is TRBD2 (5 bases). Germline V gene data show CDR1 as SNHLY and CDR2 as FYNNEI. Trimming pared 7 bases from V and 0 bases from J, leaving 12 bases between. The CDR3 is made up of 15 amino acids. CDR3 DNA: TGTGCCAGCATTCCAGGAGGAGCGAACACCGGGGAGCTGTTTTTT. This gives the protein CASIPGGANTGELFF.

The chain joins TRBV5-1 to TRBJ1-2; TRBD1 agrees at 7 bases. The CDR3 length is 11 residues. Germline CDR1 reads SGHRS; CDR2 reads YFSETQ. V dropped 4 bases and J dropped 7; count of bases not matched to a gene: 1. CDR3 sequence: CASSGDSGYTF. DNA of the CDR3: TGCGCCAGCAGCGGGGACAGTGGCTACACCTTC. Full variable domain (missing parts from reference TRBV5-1 and TRBJ1-2): KAGVTQTPRYLIKTRGQQVTLSCSPISGHRSVSWYQQTPGQGLQFLFEYFSETQRNKGNFPGRFSGRQFSNSRSEMNVSTLELGDSALYLCASSGDSGYTFGSGTRLTVV.

This chain connects TRBV9 to TRBJ1-4; TRBD1 agrees at 11 bases. J gave up 7 bases and V 5 bases, and 7 bases lay outside the gene matches. Germline values: CDR1 SGDLS, CDR2 YYNGEE. This CDR3 has 15 amino acids. The CDR3 spells CASSRAGTGGEKLFF. The CDR3 DNA sequence: TGTGCCAGCAGTCGAGCCGGGACAGGGGGTGAAAAACTGTTTTTT.

This chain joins TRBV3-1 (or the pseudogene TRBV3-2) and TRBJ2-5, with 13 bases matching TRBD2. Trimming at V came to 4 bases and at J to 1 base, leaving 9 bases not matched to a gene. CDR1 and CDR2 (germline): LGHDT, YNNKEL (reference sequence). This CDR3 region has 18 residues. In DNA, the CDR3 is TGTGCCAGCAGCCCGCGGACTAGCGGGGGCCCCATCCAAGAGACCCAGTACTTC. It is translated as CASSPRTSGGPIQETQYF.

J is TRBJ1-1 and V is TRBV6-5; D is ambiguous. The CDR3 totals 15 residues. V gave up 8 bases and J gave up 4 bases, with 20 bases separating them. Germline CDR1 MNHEY, CDR2 SVGAGI. This chain's CDR3 is CASPLKAVPSTEAFF. The CDR3 DNA reads as TGTGCCAGCCCGCTTAAGGCGGTTCCGTCCACTGAAGCTTTCTTT.

The chain joins TRBV6-4 to TRBJ2-1; D is uncertain. Germline V gene data show CDR1 as MRHNA and CDR2 as SNTAGT. CDR3 size: 15 residues. The V gene lost 4 bases and the J gene lost 5 bases, with 15 bases spanning the gap. The CDR3 region has the DNA TGTGCCAGCAGTGTCAACTTACAGCCCGACAATGAGCAGTTCTTC. Translation gives CASSVNLQPDNEQFF.